This entry is about one T cell receptor beta chain. The table came from immunoSEQ multiplex PCR; TCRdb's copy has only in-frame clones and leaves some out. The sample lists hundreds of thousands of clones; approximately 95% were seen once. Positively selected for CCR7, the CD45RO-negative cells used as naive CD8 cells excluded terminally differentiated effector memory CD45RA+ cells. CDR1 and CDR2 (germline): MNHEY, SVGAGI. Germline trimming cut 5 bases from V and 6 bases from J; bases unmatched to any gene: 3. The CDR3 covers 12 residues. This entry belongs to a study of shared clonotypes between healthy human individuals.

This clonotype was obtained from a woman aged 25 to 45 in good health. The chain carries TRBV6-5 and TRBJ1-1; 7 bases line up with TRBD1. The sample taken for sequencing was naive CD8+ T cells sorted from blood. The CDR3 DNA reads TGTGCCAGCAGTCCCGGGACAGCTGAAGCTTTCTTT. Protein: CASSPGTAEAFF.